Listed here is a single TCR beta chain. Trimming took 1 base from V and 14 from J, leaving 12 bases between them. The germline CDR1 and CDR2 sequences are SEHNR and FQNEAQ (reference sequence). The CDR3 is 12 residues long. Only in-frame clones appear in the TCRdb table, and some are missing; sequencing was by immunoSEQ multiplex PCR. The sample holds millions of clones, just over 90% seen once. These data originate in a study of shared clonotypes between healthy human individuals. Naive CD8 cells were CD45RO-negative, positively selected for CCR7, excluding terminally differentiated effector memory CD45RA+ cells.

The material sequenced was naive CD8+ T cells from PBMCs. The clonotype originates from a man in his late teens or twenties in good health. Some clones in this sample may be carry-over from other donors' samples. The chain carries TRBV7-9 and TRBJ2-1; D is unresolved. The CDR3, as DNA: TGTGCCAGCAGCTTAGGTCCAGATTCGGAGTTCTTC. Protein product: CASSLGPDSEFF.